One sample yielded the 20 T cell receptor beta chains listed below, sequenced in a study of blood T cells in healthy people across ages. A second PCR of about 7 to 12 cycles used a sample-barcoded 5' primer and a J-beta primer mix. In TCRdb, the 5' RACE reads were re-called with MiXCR into one record per CDR3 protein. Counted here are roughly 1,300,000 distinct CDR3 sequences, roughly 60% occurring once; the ten biggest clones make up 6.5% to 8.5%. The sample was blood. These receptors originate from a man in his late teens or twenties in good health.

This chain uses TRBV7-6 with TRBJ1-2; tentative D call: TRBD1 (6 bases). Germline CDR1 SGHVS, CDR2 FNYEAQ. This CDR3 comprises 14 residues. V was clipped by 6 bases and J by 8 bases, with 19 bases between them. The CDR3 spells CASRAGTIGFGYTF. CDR3 coding DNA: TGTGCCAGCAGGGCCGGGACAATCGGTTTCGGCTACACCTTC.

The J gene is TRBJ2-7, the V gene TRBV20-1, with 16 positions matching TRBD2. The CDR3 has 15 residues. The junction had 5 bases not matched to a gene; V was cut back by 5 bases and J by 4 bases. From germline, CDR1 is DFQATT and CDR2 SNEGSKA (reference sequence). This CDR3 is CSAGGLAGGEYEQYF. The CDR3, as DNA: TGCAGTGCTGGGGGACTAGCGGGAGGGGAATACGAGCAGTACTTC.

The chain joins TRBV5-1 to TRBJ1-2; 7 bases are a match to TRBD1. After removal of 4 bases from V and 8 bases from J, the junction contained 11 bases not matched to a gene. Per the germline V gene, CDR1 is SGHRS and CDR2 is YFSETQ. The CDR3 loop spans 14 amino acids. CDR3 bases: TGCGCCAGCAGCCAAACAGGGGCGTCTATGGGCTACACCTTC. It is translated as CASSQTGASMGYTF.

J is TRBJ2-1 and V is TRBV7-2, with TRBD1 as a possible D gene (6 bases). The CDR3 runs to 13 residues. The germline V gene has CDR1 SGHTA and CDR2 FQGNSA. V was shortened by 4 bases and J by 9 bases, with 13 bases between the two germline ends. The CDR3, as DNA: TGTGCCAGCAGCTCCAGACAGGACGGTGAGCAGTTCTTC. Its translation: CASSSRQDGEQFF.

V is TRBV10-1 and J is TRBJ2-1; 10 nucleotides line up with TRBD2. The ends lost 3 bases at V and 7 bases at J; junction bases unmatched: 9. This CDR3 is 16 amino acids long. Germline loops: CDR1 WNHNN, CDR2 SYGVQD (reference sequence). This CDR3 reads CASSDPASGSKNEQFF. The CDR3 DNA reads TGCGCCAGCAGTGACCCGGCTAGCGGGAGTAAAAATGAGCAGTTCTTC.

The rearrangement links TRBV27 to TRBJ1-4; TRBD1 agrees at 8 bases. Germline trimming cut 6 bases from V and 7 bases from J; bases unmatched to any gene: 4. CDR1 is MNHEY and CDR2 is SMNVEV in the germline V gene (reference sequence). The CDR3 is 13 amino acids. The CDR3 region is CASSTGTGEKLFF. CDR3 nucleotides: TGTGCCAGCAGCACCGGGACAGGTGAAAAACTGTTTTTT.

This chain uses TRBV15 with TRBJ2-1, with a tentative D call TRBD2 (6 bases). The CDR3 length is 13 residues. Germline V gene lookup returns CDR1 LNHNV and CDR2 YYDKDF (reference sequence). V was pared by 4 bases and J by 4 bases, with 8 bases between. In nucleotides, the CDR3 is TGTGCCACCAGCACCGGGACTTACAATGAGCAGTTCTTC. Protein sequence: CATSTGTYNEQFF.

The rearrangement uses TRBV7-9 and TRBJ2-5; weak D call: TRBD2 (6 bases). Germline values: CDR1 SEHNR, CDR2 FQNEAQ (reference sequence). V lost 1 base and J 5 bases, leaving 14 bases between the germline ends. This CDR3 is built from 15 residues. CDR3: CASSLGTTGWETQYF. CDR3 nucleotides: TGTGCCAGCAGCTTAGGGACTACAGGCTGGGAGACCCAGTACTTC. Using reference TRBV7-9 and TRBJ2-5 for the parts outside the CDR3, the full variable domain is DTGVSQNPRHKITKRGQNVTFRCDPISEHNRLYWYRQTLGQGPEFLTYFQNEAQLEKSRLLSDRFSAERPKGSFSTLEIQRTEQGDSAMYLCASSLGTTGWETQYFGPGTRLLVL.

This chain joins TRBV29-1 and TRBJ2-2; D perhaps matches TRBD2 (5 bases). V lost 2 bases to trimming and J lost 4 bases, with 17 bases between them. Germline-derived CDR1 and CDR2 are SQVTM and ANQGSEA. This CDR3 is built from 16 residues. The DNA for the CDR3 is TGCAGCGTTGAACTAAACTCCGAGAGGGTCACCGGGGAGCTGTTTTTT. This codes for CSVELNSERVTGELFF.

The chain carries TRBV4-3 and TRBJ1-5; D remains unclear. The CDR3 is 12 residues long. V was pared by 0 bases and J by 10 bases, with 7 bases between. Germline V gene sequence: CDR1 LGHNA, CDR2 YSLEER. The DNA of the CDR3 is TGCGCCAGCAGCCAAGACAGCGGACCCCAGCATTTT. Translated, it gives CASSQDSGPQHF.

The rearrangement joins TRBV7-9 to TRBJ2-3; D possibly corresponds to TRBD2 (5 bases). V lost 5 bases, J lost 0 bases, and 18 bases lay in between. Germline V gene lookup returns CDR1 SEHNR and CDR2 FQNEAQ (reference sequence). The length of the CDR3 is 17 residues. For the CDR3, the DNA is TGTGCCAGCAGCCAGCGACCGAGGGCAGCTAGCACAGATACGCAGTATTTT. Amino acid sequence: CASSQRPRAASTDTQYF.

CDR3 residues: CSASSHFSYEQYF. The CDR3 nucleotides are TGCAGTGCTAGCAGCCACTTCTCCTACGAGCAGTACTTC. This sequence joins TRBV20-1 and TRBJ2-7; no clear D gene. This CDR3 comprises 13 residues. V lost 3 bases to trimming and J lost 0 bases, with 9 bases between them. CDR1 is DFQATT and CDR2 is SNEGSKA in the germline V gene (reference sequence).

V gene TRBV12-3 or TRBV12-4 combines with J gene TRBJ2-5, with 7 bases that match TRBD1. This CDR3 comprises 15 residues. V lost 1 base, J lost 1 base, and 3 bases stayed unmatched. The CDR3 region has the DNA TGTGCCAGCAGTTTAGAAGGGACAGCCCAAGAGACCCAGTACTTC. Amino acid sequence: CASSLEGTAQETQYF.

The chain joins TRBV12-3 or TRBV12-4 to TRBJ2-3, with 9 bases lining up with TRBD1. With 3 bases clipped from V and 9 bases from J, the junction kept 28 bases outside the gene matches. CDR3 size: 21 residues. CDR3 bases: TGTGCCAGCAGTTTTCTCACGGGACAGGGCACACTGGGAGCTAATGGGGACACGCAGTATTTT. It codes for CASSFLTGQGTLGANGDTQYF.

The chain is built from TRBV11-2 and TRBJ1-6; D might be TRBD1 (5 bases). Deletions cut 2 bases from V and 9 bases from J, with 8 bases between. The CDR3 loop spans 13 amino acids. The germline V gene encodes CDR1 SGHAT and CDR2 FQNNGV. CDR3 loop: CASSLNGGSPLHF. CDR3 nucleotides: TGTGCCAGCAGCTTAAACGGGGGTTCACCCCTCCACTTT.

This clonotype was detected many times. The rearrangement uses TRBV12-3 or TRBV12-4 and TRBJ2-7; D ambiguous. V was trimmed by 6 bases and J by 0 bases, leaving 3 bases between them. This CDR3 contains 11 residues. CDR3: CASRDSYEQYF. The DNA of the CDR3 is TGTGCCAGCAGGGACTCCTACGAGCAGTACTTC.

This chain connects TRBV3-1 to TRBJ2-2; 7 bases align to TRBD2. The length of the CDR3 is 16 residues. The V segment lost 4 bases and the J segment 5 bases; nucleotides outside the gene matches: 10. Germline values: CDR1 LGHDT, CDR2 YNNKEL (reference sequence). The CDR3 nucleotides read TGTGCCAGCAGCCTCCGGAGCGGGATGGGGACCGGGGAGCTGTTTTTT. Translation: CASSLRSGMGTGELFF.

The J gene is TRBJ1-1, the V gene TRBV6-6; D uncertain. V was pared by 6 bases and J by 3 bases, with 11 bases between. Germline CDR1 MNHNY, CDR2 SVGAGI (reference sequence). The length of the CDR3 is 13 residues. CDR3 in DNA: TGTGCCAGCAGACCGGACCGTGACACTGAAGCTTTCTTT. It codes for CASRPDRDTEAFF.

This chain links TRBV27 with TRBJ2-2, with TRBD2 matching 7 bases. Germline CDR1 and CDR2: MNHEY and SMNVEV (reference sequence). The V and J ends lost 0 bases and 6 bases, in that order; junction bases with no gene match: 7. The CDR3 consists of 16 residues. The CDR3 nucleotides are TGTGCCAGCAGTTTATCTGTGGGAGGGCCCTCCGGGGAGCTGTTTTTT. This translates into CASSLSVGGPSGELFF.

Only a few counts were recorded for this clonotype. The chain links TRBV7-8 to TRBJ2-5, with D hard to call. V lost 1 base and J 4 bases, leaving 16 bases between the germline ends. CDR3 length: 16 residues. The V gene's germline CDR1 is SGHVS and CDR2 FQNEAQ. The CDR3 sequence: CASSLVPLSAGETQYF. DNA for the CDR3: TGTGCCAGCAGCTTAGTACCATTGAGCGCAGGAGAGACCCAGTACTTC.